This paragraph covers one TCR beta chain sequence. What it recognizes is unknown. Germline and junction disagree at one end, which may indicate a read error. PCR used 60 Vbeta primers and 13 Jbeta primers. The assay was immunoSEQ multiplex PCR, and TCRdb's table has in-frame clones only and misses some. Of around 150,000 clones in the sample, around 83% were seen once. These data come from a study of cytomegalovirus exposure and HLA in healthy donors. Overall study results and limits: A few CMV-associated chains were confirmed in vitro to be specific for CMV antigens. Most subjects had HLA-A and HLA-B alleles reportedly predicted accurately by TCR beta sequences. Most TCR beta V segments were productive about 87% or about 30% of the time in an earlier analysis.

CDR3 length equals 11 residues. Germline V gene lookup returns CDR1 SGHDT and CDR2 YYEEEE. Healthy people donating bone marrow made up the donors. V and J are TRBV5-6 and TRBJ2-3; a possible D gene is TRBD1 (6 bases). The sequencing input was PBMCs. The source of this sequence is a middle-aged man in good health and CMV-seropositive. For the CDR3, the DNA is TGTGCCAGCAGCCTTGGGGGCCATGAGGATTTT. It encodes CASSLGGHEDF.